This T cell receptor (beta chain) came from a study of beta chain features in type 1 diabetes. This clone showed up just a few times. What it binds is not known. The investigators reverse transcribed all of the isolated RNA, so they sequenced expressed TCRB transcripts. TCRdb's table, derived via immunoSEQ multiplex PCR, lists solely in-frame clones and lacks some. Of about 350,000 clones in the sample, about 19% were seen once. General study results and limits: VDJ junctions in type 1 diabetes patients carried more deletions and fewer insertions.

The CDR3 has 12 amino acids. Trimming cost V 6 bases and J 6 bases, with 12 bases left between them. Germline-derived CDR1 and CDR2 are SEHNR and FQNEAQ (reference sequence). The chain employs TRBV7-9 and TRBJ2-7, with D tentatively TRBD2 (5 bases). This TCR came from a woman aged 18-35 years in good health. The source material was naive CD4+ T cells from blood. The CDR3: CASSTGLREQYF. The CDR3 nucleotides are TGTGCCAGCAGTACGGGGTTGCGCGAGCAGTACTTC.